This T cell receptor (beta chain) appears in the sequencing data of a study of shared clonotypes between healthy human individuals. On this clone: No antigen is known for it.

The CDR3 is made up of 16 amino acids. The V end was cut by 0 bases, the J end by 4 bases, with 13 bases between. Germline lookup yields CDR1 LGHNA and CDR2 YNFKEQ. Overall study results and limits: What naive subsets generally showed was a larger estimated richness than memory subsets showed. Only blood underwent sampling, and tissue repertoires likely differ.

The sorted-subset replicate PCRs were given 150 to 200 ng DNA, which is about 29,000 T cell genomes. Only in-frame clones appear in the TCRdb table, and some are missing; sequencing was by immunoSEQ multiplex PCR. The sample carries roughly 2,000,000 clones, roughly 95% recorded once. CD8 cells regarded as naive lacked CD45RO, were positively chosen for CCR7, and omitted terminally differentiated effector memory CD45RA+ cells. Donors were Caucasian adults residing in Nashville, Tennessee, USA. The chain has TRBV4-2 and TRBJ2-1; tentatively, D is TRBD2 (6 bases). The receptor was derived from a man aged 18 to 35 in good health. Some clones in this sample may be carry-over from other donors' samples. The sequenced sample consisted of naive CD8+ T cells from PBMCs. The DNA for the CDR3 is TGTGCCAGCAGCCAAGATTGGGGACTCATTTACAATGAGCAGTTCTTC. It yields the protein CASSQDWGLIYNEQFF.